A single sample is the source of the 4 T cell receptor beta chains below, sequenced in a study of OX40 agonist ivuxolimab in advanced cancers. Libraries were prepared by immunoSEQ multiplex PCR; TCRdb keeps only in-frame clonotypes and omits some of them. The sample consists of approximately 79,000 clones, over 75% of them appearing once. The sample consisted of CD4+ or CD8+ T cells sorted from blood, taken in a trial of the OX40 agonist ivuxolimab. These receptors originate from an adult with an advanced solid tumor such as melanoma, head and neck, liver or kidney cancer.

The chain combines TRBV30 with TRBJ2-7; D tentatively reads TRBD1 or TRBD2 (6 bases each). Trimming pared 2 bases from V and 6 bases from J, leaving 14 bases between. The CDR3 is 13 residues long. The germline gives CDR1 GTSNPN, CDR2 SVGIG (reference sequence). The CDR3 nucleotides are TGTGCCTGGAGTCCCAGAGGGGGGCTCGAGCAGTACTTC. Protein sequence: CAWSPRGGLEQYF.

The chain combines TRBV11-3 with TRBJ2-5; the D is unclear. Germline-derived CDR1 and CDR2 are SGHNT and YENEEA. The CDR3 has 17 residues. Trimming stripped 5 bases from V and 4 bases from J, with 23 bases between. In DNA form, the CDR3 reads TGTGCCAGCAGCCTCCGGGTAGTTGGACCGGACGGAGAGACCCAGTACTTC. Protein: CASSLRVVGPDGETQYF.

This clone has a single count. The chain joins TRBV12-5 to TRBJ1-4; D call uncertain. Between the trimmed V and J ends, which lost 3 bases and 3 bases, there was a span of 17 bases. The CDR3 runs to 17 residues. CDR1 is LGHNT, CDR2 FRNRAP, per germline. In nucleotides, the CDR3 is TGTGCTAGTGGTTTCTCCATGGGGAACACTCCTAATGAAAAACTGTTTTTT. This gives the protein CASGFSMGNTPNEKLFF.

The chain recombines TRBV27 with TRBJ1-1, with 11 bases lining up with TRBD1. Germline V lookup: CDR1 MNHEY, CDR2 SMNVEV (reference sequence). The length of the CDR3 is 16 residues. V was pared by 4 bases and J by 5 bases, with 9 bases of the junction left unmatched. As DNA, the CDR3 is TGTGCCAGCAGTTCCTGGACAGGGGGCTTGAGGACTGAAGCTTTCTTT. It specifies CASSSWTGGLRTEAFF.